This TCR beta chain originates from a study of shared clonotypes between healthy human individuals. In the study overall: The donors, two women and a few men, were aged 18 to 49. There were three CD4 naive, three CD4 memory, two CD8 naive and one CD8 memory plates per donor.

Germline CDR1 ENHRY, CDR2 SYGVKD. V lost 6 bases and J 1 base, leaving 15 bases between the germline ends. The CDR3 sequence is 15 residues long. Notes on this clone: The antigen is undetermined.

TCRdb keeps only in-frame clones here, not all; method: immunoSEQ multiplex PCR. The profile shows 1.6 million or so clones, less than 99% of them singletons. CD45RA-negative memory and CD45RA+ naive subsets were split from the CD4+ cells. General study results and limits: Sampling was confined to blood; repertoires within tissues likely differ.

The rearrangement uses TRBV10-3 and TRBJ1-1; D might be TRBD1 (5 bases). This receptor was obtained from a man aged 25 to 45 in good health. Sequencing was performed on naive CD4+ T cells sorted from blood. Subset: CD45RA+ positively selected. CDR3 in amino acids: CAIRERLGPNTEAFF. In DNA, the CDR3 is TGTGCCATCAGAGAGAGGTTGGGGCCGAACACTGAAGCTTTCTTT.